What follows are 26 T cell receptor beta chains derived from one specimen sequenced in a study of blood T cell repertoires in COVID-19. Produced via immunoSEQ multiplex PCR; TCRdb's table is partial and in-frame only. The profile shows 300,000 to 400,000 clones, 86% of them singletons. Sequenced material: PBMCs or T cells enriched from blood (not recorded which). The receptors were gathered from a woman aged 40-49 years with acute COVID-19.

CDR3 nucleotide sequence: TGTGCCAGCATCGAGGGACAGGCGGGTGAAAAACTGTTTTTT. This encodes CASIEGQAGEKLFF. The chain joins TRBV28 to TRBJ1-4, with 8 bases identical to TRBD1. The V segment lost 7 bases and the J segment 7 bases; nucleotides outside the gene matches: 8. This CDR3 is built from 14 residues. In germline, CDR1 is MDHEN, CDR2 SYDVKM.

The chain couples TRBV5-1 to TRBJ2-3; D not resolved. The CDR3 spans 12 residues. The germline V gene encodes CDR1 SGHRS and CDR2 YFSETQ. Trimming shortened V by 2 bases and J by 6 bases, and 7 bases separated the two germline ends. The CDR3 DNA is TGCGCCAGCAGCTTTGATCGGGATACGCAGTATTTT. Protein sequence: CASSFDRDTQYF.

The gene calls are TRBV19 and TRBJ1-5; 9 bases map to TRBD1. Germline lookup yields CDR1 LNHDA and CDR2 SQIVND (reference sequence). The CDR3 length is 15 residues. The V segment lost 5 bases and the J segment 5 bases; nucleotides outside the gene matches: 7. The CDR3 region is CASSPTGGNYQPQHF. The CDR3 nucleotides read TGTGCCAGTAGTCCTACAGGGGGCAACTATCAGCCCCAGCATTTT.

The CDR3 reads CASSLAGIGHNEQFF. The CDR3 DNA sequence: TGCGCCAGCAGCTTGGCAGGGATCGGACACAATGAGCAGTTCTTC. V usage is TRBV5-1 and J usage is TRBJ2-1; perhaps TRBD1 as D (5 bases). With 0 bases removed from V and 5 bases from J, the gap between germline ends came to 12 bases. Germline CDR1 reads SGHRS; CDR2 reads YFSETQ. There are 15 residues in the CDR3. The full variable domain, in which reference TRBV5-1 and TRBJ2-1 provide the parts outside the CDR3, is KAGVTQTPRYLIKTRGQQVTLSCSPISGHRSVSWYQQTPGQGLQFLFEYFSETQRNKGNFPGRFSGRQFSNSRSEMNVSTLELGDSALYLCASSLAGIGHNEQFFGPGTRLTVL.

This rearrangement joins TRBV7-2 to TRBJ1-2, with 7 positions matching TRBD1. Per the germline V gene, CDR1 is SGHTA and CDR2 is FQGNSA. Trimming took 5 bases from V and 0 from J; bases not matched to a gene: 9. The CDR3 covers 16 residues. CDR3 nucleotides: TGTGCCAGCAGCCGCCTCGGGACAGCGACTAACTATGGCTACACCTTC. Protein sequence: CASSRLGTATNYGYTF.

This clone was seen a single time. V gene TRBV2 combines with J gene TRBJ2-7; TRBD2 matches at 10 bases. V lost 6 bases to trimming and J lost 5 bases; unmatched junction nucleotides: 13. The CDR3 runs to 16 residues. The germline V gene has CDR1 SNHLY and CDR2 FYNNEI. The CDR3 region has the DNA TGTGCCAGCAGCCTCGGGGTAGCGGGAGGTCCGCACGAGCAGTACTTC. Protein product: CASSLGVAGGPHEQYF. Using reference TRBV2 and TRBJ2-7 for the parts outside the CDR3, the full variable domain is EPEVTQTPSHQVTQMGQEVILRCVPISNHLYFYWYRQILGQKVEFLVSFYNNEISEKSEIFDDQFSVERPDGSNFTLKIRSTKLEDSAMYFCASSLGVAGGPHEQYFGPGTRLTVT.

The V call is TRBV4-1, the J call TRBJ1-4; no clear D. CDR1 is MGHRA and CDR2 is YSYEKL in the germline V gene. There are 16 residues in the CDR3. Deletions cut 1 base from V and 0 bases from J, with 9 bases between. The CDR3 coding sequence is TGCGCCAGCAGCCAAGCTCGAAGAGCAACTAATGAAAAACTGTTTTTT. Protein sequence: CASSQARRATNEKLFF.

CDR3 coding DNA: TGTGCCAGCAGCAACAGGGCGGTCAATTCACCCCTCCACTTT. As protein: CASSNRAVNSPLHF. The chain carries TRBV27 and TRBJ1-6, with D possibly being TRBD1 (6 bases). The CDR3 is 14 residues long. Deletions cut 6 bases from V and 7 bases from J, with 13 bases between. Germline V CDR1 and CDR2: MNHEY, SMNVEV (reference sequence).

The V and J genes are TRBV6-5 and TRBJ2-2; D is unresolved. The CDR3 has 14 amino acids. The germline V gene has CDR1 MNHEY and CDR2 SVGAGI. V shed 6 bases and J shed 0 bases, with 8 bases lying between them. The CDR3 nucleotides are TGTGCCAGCAGCTGGGCCTCGAACACCGGGGAGCTGTTTTTT. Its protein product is CASSWASNTGELFF.

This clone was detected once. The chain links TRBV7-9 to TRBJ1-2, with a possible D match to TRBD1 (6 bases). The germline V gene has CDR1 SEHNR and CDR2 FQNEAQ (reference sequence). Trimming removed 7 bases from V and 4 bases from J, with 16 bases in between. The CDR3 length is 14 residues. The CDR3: CASTKGQHFYGYTF. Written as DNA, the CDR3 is TGTGCCAGCACCAAAGGACAGCATTTCTATGGCTACACCTTC.

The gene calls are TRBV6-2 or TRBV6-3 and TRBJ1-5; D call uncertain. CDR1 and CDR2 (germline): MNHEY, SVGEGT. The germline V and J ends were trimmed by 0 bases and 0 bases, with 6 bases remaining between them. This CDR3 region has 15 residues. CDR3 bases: TGTGCCAGCAGTTACTCGTCTCGTAGCAATCAGCCCCAGCATTTT. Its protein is CASSYSSRSNQPQHF.

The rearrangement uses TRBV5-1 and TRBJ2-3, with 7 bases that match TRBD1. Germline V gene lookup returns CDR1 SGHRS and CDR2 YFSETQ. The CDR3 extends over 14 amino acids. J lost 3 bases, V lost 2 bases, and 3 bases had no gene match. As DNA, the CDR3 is TGCGCCAGCAGCTTTGGACAGGTAACAGATACGCAGTATTTT. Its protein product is CASSFGQVTDTQYF.

The CDR3 region is CASSPATGGYGNTIYF. In DNA, the CDR3 is TGTGCCAGCAGTCCGGCGACAGGGGGTTACGGAAACACCATATATTTT. The V and J genes are TRBV27 and TRBJ1-3, with 9 bases lining up with TRBD1. V shed 5 bases and J 4 bases; nucleotides not matched to a gene: 9. This CDR3 is built from 16 residues. In germline, CDR1 is MNHEY, CDR2 SMNVEV (reference sequence).

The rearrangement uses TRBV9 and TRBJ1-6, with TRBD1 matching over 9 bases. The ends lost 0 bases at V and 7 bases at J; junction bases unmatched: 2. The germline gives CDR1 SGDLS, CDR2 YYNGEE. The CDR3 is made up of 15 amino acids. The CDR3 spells CASSVGTGENSPLHF. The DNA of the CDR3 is TGTGCCAGCAGCGTAGGGACAGGGGAAAATTCACCCCTCCACTTT.

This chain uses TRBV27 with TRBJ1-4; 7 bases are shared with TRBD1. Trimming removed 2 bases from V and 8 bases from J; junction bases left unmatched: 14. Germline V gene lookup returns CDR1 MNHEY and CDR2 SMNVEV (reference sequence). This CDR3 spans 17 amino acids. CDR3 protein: CASSLLARGGVAEKLFF. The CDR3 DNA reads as TGTGCCAGCAGTTTACTGGCCCGAGGGGGCGTCGCAGAAAAACTGTTTTTT. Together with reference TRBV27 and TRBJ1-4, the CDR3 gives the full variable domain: EAQVTQNPRYLITVTGKKLTVTCSQNMNHEYMSWYRQDPGLGLRQIYYSMNVEVTDKGDVPEGYKVSRKEKRNFPLILESPSPNQTSLYFCASSLLARGGVAEKLFFGSGTQLSVL.

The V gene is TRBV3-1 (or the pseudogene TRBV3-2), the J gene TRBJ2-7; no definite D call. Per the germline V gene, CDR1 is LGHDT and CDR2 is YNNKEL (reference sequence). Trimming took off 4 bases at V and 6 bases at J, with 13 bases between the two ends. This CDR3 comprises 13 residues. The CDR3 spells CASSLAASPEQYF. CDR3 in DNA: TGTGCCAGCAGCCTAGCCGCTAGTCCCGAGCAGTACTTC.

In nucleotides, the CDR3 is TGTGCCATCAGGCCACAAGGAGGGGAGCAGTACTTC. Amino acids: CAIRPQGGEQYF. This chain joins TRBV10-3 and TRBJ2-7; weak D call: TRBD2 (6 bases). Between the trimmed V and J ends, which lost 6 bases and 7 bases, there was a span of 13 bases. Germline V CDR1 and CDR2: ENHRY, SYGVKD. CDR3 length: 12 amino acids.

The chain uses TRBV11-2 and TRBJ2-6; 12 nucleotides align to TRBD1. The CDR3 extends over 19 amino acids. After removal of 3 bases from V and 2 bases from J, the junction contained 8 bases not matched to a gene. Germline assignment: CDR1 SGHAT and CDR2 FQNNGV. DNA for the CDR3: TGTGCCAGCAGCTTTTATCTTGGGACAGGGGGCACTGGGGCCAACGTCCTGACTTTC. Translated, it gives CASSFYLGTGGTGANVLTF.

CDR3 bases: TGTGCCAGTGGGGCTGGGCTCCGGAACACTGAAGCTTTCTTT. It specifies CASGAGLRNTEAFF. The chain uses TRBV2 and TRBJ1-1, with D possibly being TRBD1 (5 bases). V was pared by 9 bases and J by 1 base, with 15 bases between. The CDR3 covers 14 residues. Germline V gene data show CDR1 as SNHLY and CDR2 as FYNNEI.

The CDR3, as DNA: TGTGCCAGCAATTCGGAGGAGAGCTCTGGAAACACCATATATTTT. It translates to CASNSEESSGNTIYF. The J gene is TRBJ1-3, the V gene TRBV2; no clear D. CDR1 is SNHLY and CDR2 is FYNNEI in the germline V gene. V was shortened by 7 bases and J by 0 bases, with 13 bases between the two germline ends. This CDR3 has 15 residues.

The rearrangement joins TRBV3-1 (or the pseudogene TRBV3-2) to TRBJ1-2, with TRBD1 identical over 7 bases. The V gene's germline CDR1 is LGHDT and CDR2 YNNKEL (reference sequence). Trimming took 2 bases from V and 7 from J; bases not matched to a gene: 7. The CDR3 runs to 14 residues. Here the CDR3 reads CASSQPPNRGGYTF. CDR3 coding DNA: TGTGCCAGCAGCCAACCACCGAACAGGGGTGGCTACACCTTC.

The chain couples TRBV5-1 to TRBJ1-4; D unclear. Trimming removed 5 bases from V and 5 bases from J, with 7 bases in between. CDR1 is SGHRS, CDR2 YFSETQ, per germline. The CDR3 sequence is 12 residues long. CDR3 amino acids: CASSSGNEKLFF. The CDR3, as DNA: TGCGCCAGCAGTTCGGGGAATGAAAAACTGTTTTTT.

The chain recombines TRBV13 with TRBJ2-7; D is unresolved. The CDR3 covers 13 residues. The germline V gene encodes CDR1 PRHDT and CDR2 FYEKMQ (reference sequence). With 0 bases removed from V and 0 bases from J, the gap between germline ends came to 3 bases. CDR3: CASSLGYSYEQYF. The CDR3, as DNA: TGTGCCAGCAGCTTAGGTTACTCCTACGAGCAGTACTTC.

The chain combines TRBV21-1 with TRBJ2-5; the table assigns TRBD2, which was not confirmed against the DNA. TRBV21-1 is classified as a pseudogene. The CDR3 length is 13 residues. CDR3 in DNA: TGTGCCAGCAGCAAAGAGGAGGGAGAGACCCAGTACTTC. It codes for CASSKEEGETQYF.

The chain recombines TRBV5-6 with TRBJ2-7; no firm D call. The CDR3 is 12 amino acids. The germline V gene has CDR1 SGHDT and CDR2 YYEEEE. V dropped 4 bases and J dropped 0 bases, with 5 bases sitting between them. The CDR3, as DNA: TGTGCCAGCAGCCGTAACTCCTACGAGCAGTACTTC. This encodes CASSRNSYEQYF.

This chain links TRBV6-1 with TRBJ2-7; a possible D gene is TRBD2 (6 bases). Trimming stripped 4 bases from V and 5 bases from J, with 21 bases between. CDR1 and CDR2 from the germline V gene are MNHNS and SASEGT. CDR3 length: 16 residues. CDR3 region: CASSGGLGGVWDEQYF. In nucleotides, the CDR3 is TGTGCCAGCAGTGGTGGCCTGGGGGGTGTCTGGGACGAGCAGTACTTC.